The 30 T cell receptor beta chains below were found in one sample sequenced in a study of human T cells and chemical hapten exposure. Described time point: patch test 2, 6 weeks after DPC sensitization. Regarding treatment: therapeutic diphenylcyclopropenone sensitization with weekly scalp DPC. TCRdb re-called the RACE reads with MiXCR, one entry per CDR3 protein. The sample lists roughly 92,000 distinct CDR3 sequences; more than 9.5% were seen once. Sequenced material: whole blood, taken in connection with sensitization to the hapten diphenylcyclopropenone (DPC). The receptors come from a woman aged 40 to 55 with alopecia areata. Some clones in this sample may be carry-over from other donors' samples.

The table lists this clonotype with a few counts. The genes are TRBV6-2 or TRBV6-3 and TRBJ2-7; the D gene is possibly TRBD1 (6 bases). V was trimmed by 8 bases and J by 1 base, leaving 15 bases between them. This CDR3 comprises 14 residues. Germline V gene sequence: CDR1 MNHEY, CDR2 SVGEGT. The DNA of the CDR3 is TGTGCCAGCCAGCCGGGGACACCTTCCTACGAGCAGTACTTC. Its protein product is CASQPGTPSYEQYF.

This clonotype was detected many times. The V and J genes are TRBV6-6 and TRBJ2-1; 14 nucleotides match TRBD2. The CDR3 runs 19 residues. V trimming: 7 bases; J trimming: 4 bases; junction bases outside the gene matches: 15. The germline CDR1 and CDR2 sequences are MNHNY and SVGAGI (reference sequence). CDR3 DNA sequence: TGTGCCAGCACCCTGGCTGGACTAGCGGGAGGCCCCTTTTACAATGAGCAGTTCTTC. Translated: CASTLAGLAGGPFYNEQFF.

In the case of this clonotype: Being one base from a much bigger clone, this may be a read error. V is TRBV20-1 and J is TRBJ1-2, with unresolved D. The CDR3 extends over 14 amino acids. Germline lookup yields CDR1 DFQATT and CDR2 SNEGSKA (reference sequence). V lost 0 bases and J 2 bases, leaving 10 bases between the germline ends. The CDR3 sequence: CSAREPRLNYGYTF. In DNA form, the CDR3 reads TGCAGTGCTAGAGAACCGCGTTTGAACTATGGCTACACCTTC.

This sequence joins TRBV28 and TRBJ1-1; tentative D call: TRBD1 (5 bases). The CDR3 spans 16 residues. Germline CDR1 and CDR2: MDHEN and SYDVKM. Trimming cost V 6 bases and J 1 base, with 18 bases left between them. The CDR3 spells CASRGGGIGTNTEAFF. CDR3 DNA: TGTGCCAGCAGAGGAGGAGGGATTGGGACGAACACTGAAGCTTTCTTT.

This clonotype has a handful of counts. The CDR3 is CASSLAAGSNQPQHF. The DNA for the CDR3 is TGTGCCAGCAGCTTAGCGGCAGGGTCCAATCAGCCCCAGCATTTT. The gene calls are TRBV7-6 and TRBJ1-5, with a weak D call TRBD1 (5 bases). Germline V lookup: CDR1 SGHVS, CDR2 FNYEAQ. V was pared by 0 bases and J by 3 bases, with 9 bases between. The CDR3 runs 15 residues.

In its sample, this clonotype was seen many times. Here the CDR3 reads CASSQETGTSYGYTF. CDR3 DNA: TGCGCCAGCAGCCAAGAGACAGGGACATCCTATGGCTACACCTTC. V and J are TRBV4-1 and TRBJ1-2; 7 bases map to TRBD1. The CDR3 runs 15 residues. J was trimmed by 4 bases and V by 0 bases; bases with no gene match: 5. Germline CDR1 MGHRA, CDR2 YSYEKL.

V is TRBV5-5 and J is TRBJ2-5; 9 bases align to TRBD1. V lost 0 bases, J lost 4 bases, and 7 bases stayed unmatched. This CDR3 has 16 amino acids. Germline V lookup: CDR1 SGHKS, CDR2 YYEKEE (reference sequence). Written as DNA, the CDR3 is TGTGCCAGCAGCTTGGCGGGACAGGGATTGGGAGAGACCCAGTACTTC. This codes for CASSLAGQGLGETQYF.

This clonotype was found a few times. This chain uses TRBV29-1 with TRBJ2-1; D is possibly TRBD2 (7 bases). V lost 2 bases and J 3 bases, leaving 11 bases between the germline ends. CDR3 length: 14 amino acids. Looked up from germline, CDR1 is SQVTM and CDR2 is ANQGSEA. In DNA, the CDR3 is TGCAGCGTTGAACGTAGGGGGGGCTACAATGAGCAGTTCTTC. This translates into CSVERRGGYNEQFF.

V is TRBV30 and J is TRBJ2-5; 7 bases agree with TRBD1. Germline trimming cut 1 base from V and 1 base from J; bases unmatched to any gene: 3. CDR1 is GTSNPN, CDR2 SVGIG, per germline (reference sequence). This CDR3 is 14 amino acids long. CDR3 in amino acids: CAWSGGQIQETQYF. The CDR3 bases are TGTGCCTGGAGTGGGGGACAGATCCAAGAGACCCAGTACTTC.

At least ten counts were recorded for this clonotype. This chain links TRBV30 with TRBJ1-1; unclear D gene. In germline, CDR1 is GTSNPN, CDR2 SVGIG (reference sequence). The germline V and J ends were trimmed by 0 bases and 2 bases, with 13 bases remaining between them. The CDR3 loop spans 15 amino acids. CDR3 protein: CAWSVRLPRNTEAFF. The CDR3 DNA reads TGTGCCTGGAGTGTACGGCTGCCTCGAAACACTGAAGCTTTCTTT.

This clonotype occurred many times. The rearrangement links TRBV7-2 to TRBJ1-2; 7 bases agree with TRBD1. The CDR3 is 13 amino acids. Losses at the gene ends were 5 bases for V and 8 bases for J; bases not matched to a gene: 8. From germline, CDR1 is SGHTA and CDR2 FQGNSA. The CDR3 DNA reads as TGTGCCAGCAGCCCTGACAGGGATGACGGCTACACCTTC. Protein: CASSPDRDDGYTF.

The chain employs TRBV3-1 and TRBJ2-1; either TRBD1 or TRBD2 may fit D (5 bases each). Germline V CDR1 and CDR2: LGHDT, YNNKEL (reference sequence). The V gene lost 1 base and the J gene lost 6 bases, with 13 bases spanning the gap. CDR3 length: 15 amino acids. As DNA, the CDR3 is TGTGCCAGCAGCCAAGGACCGGGACGCTCCAATGAGCAGTTCTTC. Its protein is CASSQGPGRSNEQFF.

The chain has TRBV20-1 and TRBJ2-3, with D unresolved. The CDR3 runs 15 residues. Trimming removed 1 base at V and 5 bases at J, with 16 bases between. The germline V gene has CDR1 DFQATT and CDR2 SNEGSKA (reference sequence). CDR3 bases: TGCAGTGCTAGAGTCCTTAGCAGGACCTTAGATACGCAGTATTTT. Translated: CSARVLSRTLDTQYF.

The chain combines TRBV28 with TRBJ1-1; tentatively, D is TRBD1 (5 bases). This CDR3 contains 12 residues. In germline, CDR1 is MDHEN, CDR2 SYDVKM. V was trimmed by 0 bases and J by 6 bases, leaving 5 bases between them. The CDR3 DNA sequence: TGTGCCAGCAGTTTATGGGGGGCTGAAGCTTTCTTT. Residues: CASSLWGAEAFF.

This chain uses TRBV29-1 with TRBJ1-1, with D unclear. V shed 4 bases and J shed 1 base, with 16 bases lying between them. Germline lookup yields CDR1 SQVTM and CDR2 ANQGSEA. CDR3 length: 15 residues. CDR3 DNA: TGCAGCGTTGGGGAGGATTTGGTAAGGAACACTGAAGCTTTCTTT. This translates into CSVGEDLVRNTEAFF.

The gene calls are TRBV10-2 and TRBJ2-7; TRBD1 matches 9 bases. V lost 5 bases and J lost 6; bases outside the gene matches: 11. CDR1 is WSHSY and CDR2 is SAAADI in the germline V gene. The CDR3 consists of 15 residues. CDR3 DNA: TGCGCCAGCAGTCAGAGCTTAGGACAGGGGTTCGAGCAGTACTTC. Translated: CASSQSLGQGFEQYF.

This chain connects TRBV30 to TRBJ2-3, with 9 bases fitting TRBD1. CDR3 length equals 23 residues. CDR1 is GTSNPN and CDR2 is SVGIG in the germline V gene (reference sequence). J lost 1 base, V lost 1 base, and 27 bases had no gene match. CDR3 DNA: TGTGCCTGGAGTGCATTCAAATTTAGAGCCGGGACAGGGCAAGCTGTTGGCACAGATACGCAGTATTTT. This codes for CAWSAFKFRAGTGQAVGTDTQYF.

The rearrangement links TRBV7-2 to TRBJ2-3; 7 nucleotides line up with TRBD1. The CDR3 is 16 residues long. The V and J ends lost 0 bases and 1 base, in that order; junction bases with no gene match: 4. The V gene's germline CDR1 is SGHTA and CDR2 FQGNSA. This CDR3 reads CASSLARGPGTDTQYF. Written as DNA, the CDR3 is TGTGCCAGCAGCTTAGCGAGGGGGCCAGGCACAGATACGCAGTATTTT. The full variable domain, rest sourced from reference TRBV7-2 and TRBJ2-3, is GAGVSQSPSNKVTEKGKDVELRCDPISGHTALYWYRQSLGQGLEFLIYFQGNSAPDKSGLPSDRFSAERTGGSVSTLTIQRTQQEDSAVYLCASSLARGPGTDTQYFGPGTRLTVL.

This clonotype was seen ten or more times. The chain couples TRBV12-3 or TRBV12-4 to TRBJ2-1; D perhaps matches TRBD1 (6 bases). V was shortened by 3 bases and J by 16 bases, with 13 bases between the two germline ends. The CDR3 has 11 residues. CDR3 in amino acids: CASSFRDTAFF. DNA of the CDR3: TGTGCCAGCAGTTTTAGGGACACCGCTTTCTTC.

In this sample, this clonotype turned up many times. This chain links TRBV29-1 with TRBJ1-1; 7 bases map to TRBD1. CDR1 SQVTM and CDR2 ANQGSEA come from the germline V gene. There are 12 residues in the CDR3. After removal of 6 bases from V and 1 base from J, the junction contained 2 bases not matched to a gene. DNA of the CDR3: TGCAGCGTAAGACAGGGGAACACTGAAGCTTTCTTT. Translating gives CSVRQGNTEAFF.

The sample holds many counts of this clonotype. The chain is built from TRBV7-9 and TRBJ2-7; 9 positions agree with TRBD1. The germline CDR1 and CDR2 sequences are SEHNR and FQNEAQ (reference sequence). The length of the CDR3 is 14 residues. V shed 5 bases, J shed 5 bases, and the junction held 7 bases outside the gene matches. This chain's CDR3 is CASSKGTGNHEQYF. CDR3 nucleotide sequence: TGTGCCAGCAGCAAGGGGACAGGGAACCACGAGCAGTACTTC.

This clonotype was picked up a small number of times. V is TRBV7-2 and J is TRBJ2-7, with 12 bases aligning to TRBD2. CDR1 SGHTA and CDR2 FQGNSA come from the germline V gene. J was trimmed by 2 bases and V by 3 bases; bases with no gene match: 8. There are 17 residues in the CDR3. The CDR3 region has the DNA TGTGCCAGCAGCTTCAGACTAGCGGGAGTTCCCGCCTACGAGCAGTACTTC. It translates to CASSFRLAGVPAYEQYF.

The J gene is TRBJ1-1, the V gene TRBV5-4; 8 bases are a match to TRBD1. The CDR3 covers 16 residues. Unmatched junction bases numbered 14, after V lost 5 bases and J lost 5 bases. CDR1 is SGHNT and CDR2 is YYREEE in the germline V gene (reference sequence). CDR3 residues: CASSPEVAGGWTEAFF. DNA for the CDR3: TGTGCCAGCAGTCCTGAAGTCGCAGGGGGCTGGACTGAAGCTTTCTTT.

This clonotype was observed many times. The V call is TRBV6-2 or TRBV6-3, the J call TRBJ2-1, with a weak D call TRBD1 (5 bases). Germline V gene lookup returns CDR1 MNHEY and CDR2 SVGEGT. The CDR3 has 12 amino acids. Trimming cost V 7 bases and J 4 bases, with 8 bases left between them. CDR3 in amino acids: CASKTGYNEQFF. Written as DNA, the CDR3 is TGTGCCAGCAAAACAGGTTACAATGAGCAGTTCTTC.

This clonotype was detected ten times or more. The rearrangement joins TRBV29-1 to TRBJ2-4; D tentatively fits TRBD1 or TRBD2 (5 bases each). This CDR3 has 15 residues. The germline V gene encodes CDR1 SQVTM and CDR2 ANQGSEA. V lost 5 bases to trimming and J lost 6 bases, with 20 bases between them. CDR3 sequence reads: CSVSGRGQGVNIQYF. For the CDR3, the DNA is TGCAGCGTTTCGGGGCGCGGGCAGGGAGTAAACATTCAGTACTTC.

This clonotype was observed a few times. The J gene is TRBJ1-1, the V gene TRBV9, with D perhaps TRBD1 (6 bases). The CDR3 is 15 amino acids. Germline V gives CDR1 SGDLS, CDR2 YYNGEE. Trimming stripped 1 base from V and 4 bases from J, with 14 bases between. The CDR3 DNA reads TGTGCCAGCAGCGTATCTTGGGGGCGCGGCACTGAAGCTTTCTTT. Translating it yields CASSVSWGRGTEAFF.

This clonotype has a count of ten or more. The chain uses TRBV6-5 and TRBJ2-7, with a weak D call TRBD1 (5 bases). The CDR3 extends over 16 amino acids. V was clipped by 5 bases and J by 3 bases, with 20 bases between them. Germline V gene data show CDR1 as MNHEY and CDR2 as SVGAGI. CDR3 nucleotides: TGTGCCAGCAGTCGCTCGTCAAATTTCAGGGTCTACGAGCAGTACTTC. Protein sequence: CASSRSSNFRVYEQYF.

The chain joins TRBV29-1 to TRBJ2-7; 9 nucleotides line up with TRBD2. This CDR3 is 15 amino acids long. CDR1 and CDR2 from the germline V gene are SQVTM and ANQGSEA. The junction had 15 bases not matched to a gene; V was cut back by 8 bases and J by 4 bases. The CDR3 nucleotides are TGCAGCTACAAGACGGGATCGGGACTAGCTTACGAGCAGTACTTC. Translating gives CSYKTGSGLAYEQYF.

This clonotype was counted between two and nine times. The CDR3 region has the DNA TGTGCCAGCAGCTTGACAGGGGGCGCGGATGAGCAGTTCTTC. This codes for CASSLTGGADEQFF. V is TRBV5-6 and J is TRBJ2-1; 9 positions agree with TRBD1. The V gene end was trimmed by 1 base and the J gene end by 8 bases; junction bases not matched to a gene: 4. The CDR3 extends over 14 amino acids. Germline CDR1 and CDR2: SGHDT and YYEEEE.

Comments on this clonotype: The junction differs from germline at one of its ends, possibly a read error. The chain couples TRBV20-1 to TRBJ1-4, with 7 bases matching TRBD1. CDR3 length: 16 residues. Germline lookup yields CDR1 DFQATT and CDR2 SNEGSKA (reference sequence). CDR3 in DNA: TGCAGAGCTAGAGATGCACAGGGGTGGACTAATGAAAAACTGTTTTTT. The encoded protein is CRARDAQGWTNEKLFF.